This note documents a single T cell receptor beta chain sequence. Its antigen is not known. The V and J ends lost 6 bases and 4 bases respectively, with 7 bases between them. Germline values: CDR1 MNHNS, CDR2 SASEGT. CDR3 size: 12 residues. Findings of the study overall: Tumor Tregs overlapped most with tumor, then blood, naive CD4+ cells.

TCRdb fed the 5' RACE reads into MiXCR, producing one record per CDR3 protein. The repertoire holds 32,000 or so distinct CDR3 sequences, with 25% to 30% as singletons. Treg sorting used a CD4+CD25+CD127-/low gate. V gene TRBV6-1 combines with J gene TRBJ1-3, with D unclear. This TCR came from a female donor with breast cancer. The sequenced sample was tumor-infiltrating Tregs sorted from the breast tumor. This CDR3 reads CASSQTGNTIYF. The CDR3 DNA follows: TGTGCCAGCAGCCAGACGGGAAACACCATATATTTT.